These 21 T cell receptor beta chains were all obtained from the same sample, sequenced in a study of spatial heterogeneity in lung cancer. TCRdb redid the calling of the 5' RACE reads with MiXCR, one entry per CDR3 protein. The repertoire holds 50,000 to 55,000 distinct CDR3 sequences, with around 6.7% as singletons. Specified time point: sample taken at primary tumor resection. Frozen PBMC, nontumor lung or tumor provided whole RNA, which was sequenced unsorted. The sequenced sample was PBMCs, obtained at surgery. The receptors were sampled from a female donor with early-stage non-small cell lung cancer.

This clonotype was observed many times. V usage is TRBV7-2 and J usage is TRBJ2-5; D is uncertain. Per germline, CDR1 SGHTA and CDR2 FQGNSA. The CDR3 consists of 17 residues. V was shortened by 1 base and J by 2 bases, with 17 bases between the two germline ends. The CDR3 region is CASSLGVGRGPQETQYF. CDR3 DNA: TGTGCCAGCAGCTTAGGAGTGGGCCGCGGACCACAAGAGACCCAGTACTTC.

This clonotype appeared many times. This CDR3 reads CASRIPGRIYNEQFF. CDR3 coding DNA: TGTGCCAGCAGGATACCGGGGCGTATATACAATGAGCAGTTCTTC. The V gene is TRBV11-2, the J gene TRBJ2-1, with D perhaps being TRBD1 or TRBD2 (5 bases each). Germline V gene lookup returns CDR1 SGHAT and CDR2 FQNNGV. The CDR3 length is 15 residues. V dropped 6 bases and J dropped 4 bases, with 16 bases sitting between them.

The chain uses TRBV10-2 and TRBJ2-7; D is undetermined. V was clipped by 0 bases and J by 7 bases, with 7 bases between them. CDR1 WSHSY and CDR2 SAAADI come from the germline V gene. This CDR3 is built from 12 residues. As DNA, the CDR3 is TGCGCCAGCAGTGAGTCGCGCTGGGAGCAGTACTTC. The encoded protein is CASSESRWEQYF.

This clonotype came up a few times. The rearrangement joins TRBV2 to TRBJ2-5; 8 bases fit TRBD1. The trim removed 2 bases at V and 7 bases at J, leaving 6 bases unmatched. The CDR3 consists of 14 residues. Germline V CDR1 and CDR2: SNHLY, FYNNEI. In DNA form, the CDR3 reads TGTGCCAGCAGTGAACCCGGGACAGGCGGGACCCAGTACTTC. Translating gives CASSEPGTGGTQYF. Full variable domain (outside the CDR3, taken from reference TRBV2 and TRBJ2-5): EPEVTQTPSHQVTQMGQEVILRCVPISNHLYFYWYRQILGQKVEFLVSFYNNEISEKSEIFDDQFSVERPDGSNFTLKIRSTKLEDSAMYFCASSEPGTGGTQYFGPGTRLLVL.

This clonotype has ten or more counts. In DNA, the CDR3 is TGTGCCAGTAGCCGACAGGGATTTGACGGCTATGGCTACACCTTC. Its protein product is CASSRQGFDGYGYTF. This chain connects TRBV19 to TRBJ1-2; TRBD1 matches 7 bases. V lost 6 bases, J lost 4 bases, and 11 bases stayed unmatched. CDR3 length: 15 residues. CDR1 LNHDA and CDR2 SQIVND come from the germline V gene (reference sequence). Using reference TRBV19 and TRBJ1-2 for the parts outside the CDR3, the full variable domain is DGGITQSPKYLFRKEGQNVTLSCEQNLNHDAMYWYRQDPGQGLRLIYYSQIVNDFQKGDIAEGYSVSREKKESFPLTVTSAQKNPTAFYLCASSRQGFDGYGYTFGSGTRLTVV.

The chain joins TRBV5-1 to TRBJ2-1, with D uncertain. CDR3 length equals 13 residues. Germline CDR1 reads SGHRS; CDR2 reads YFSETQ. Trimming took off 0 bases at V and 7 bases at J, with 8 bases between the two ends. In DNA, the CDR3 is TGCGCCAGCAGCTTGGCCACCAATAATGAGCAGTTCTTC. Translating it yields CASSLATNNEQFF.

The CDR3 loop reads CASSPTVSGYNEQFF. The CDR3 nucleotides are TGTGCCAGCTCACCGACAGTCTCAGGGTACAATGAGCAGTTCTTC. The chain uses TRBV18 and TRBJ2-1, with TRBD1 as a possible D gene (5 bases). With 3 bases removed from V and 4 bases from J, the gap between germline ends came to 13 bases. The CDR3 extends over 15 amino acids. CDR1 is KGHSH, CDR2 LQKENI, per germline.

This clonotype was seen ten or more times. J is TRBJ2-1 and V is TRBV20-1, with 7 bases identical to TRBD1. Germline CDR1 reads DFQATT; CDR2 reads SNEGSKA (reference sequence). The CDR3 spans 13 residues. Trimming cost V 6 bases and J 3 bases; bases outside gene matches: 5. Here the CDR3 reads CSARQGLYNEQFF. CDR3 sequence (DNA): TGCAGTGCCAGACAGGGCCTCTACAATGAGCAGTTCTTC.

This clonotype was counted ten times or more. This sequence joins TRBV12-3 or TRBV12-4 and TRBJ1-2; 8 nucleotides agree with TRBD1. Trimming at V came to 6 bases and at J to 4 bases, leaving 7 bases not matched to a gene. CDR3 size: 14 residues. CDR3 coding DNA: TGTGCCAGCAGCCGGACAGGGACCATCTATGGCTACACCTTC. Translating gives CASSRTGTIYGYTF.

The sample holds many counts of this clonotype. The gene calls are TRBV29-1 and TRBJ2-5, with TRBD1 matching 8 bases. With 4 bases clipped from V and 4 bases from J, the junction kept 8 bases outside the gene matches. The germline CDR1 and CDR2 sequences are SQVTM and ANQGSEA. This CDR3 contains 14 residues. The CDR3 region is CSVATGTGRETQYF. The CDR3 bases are TGCAGCGTTGCAACCGGGACAGGTAGAGAGACCCAGTACTTC.

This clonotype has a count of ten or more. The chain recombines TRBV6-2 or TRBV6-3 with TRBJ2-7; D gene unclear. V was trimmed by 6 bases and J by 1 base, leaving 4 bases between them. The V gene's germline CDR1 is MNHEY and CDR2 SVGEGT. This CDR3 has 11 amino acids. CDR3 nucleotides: TGTGCCAGCAGGGTATCCTACGAGCAGTACTTC. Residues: CASRVSYEQYF.

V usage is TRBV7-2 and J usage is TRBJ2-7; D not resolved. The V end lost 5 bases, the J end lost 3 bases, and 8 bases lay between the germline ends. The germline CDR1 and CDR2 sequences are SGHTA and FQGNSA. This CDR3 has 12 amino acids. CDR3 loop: CASSRALYEQYF. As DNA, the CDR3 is TGTGCCAGCAGCCGGGCCCTCTACGAGCAGTACTTC.

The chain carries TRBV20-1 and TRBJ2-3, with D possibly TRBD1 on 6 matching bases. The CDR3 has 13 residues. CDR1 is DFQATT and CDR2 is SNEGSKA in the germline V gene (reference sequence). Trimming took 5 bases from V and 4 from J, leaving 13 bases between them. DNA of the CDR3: TGCAGTGCTCGCACGACAGGCGCAGATACGCAGTATTTT. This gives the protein CSARTTGADTQYF.

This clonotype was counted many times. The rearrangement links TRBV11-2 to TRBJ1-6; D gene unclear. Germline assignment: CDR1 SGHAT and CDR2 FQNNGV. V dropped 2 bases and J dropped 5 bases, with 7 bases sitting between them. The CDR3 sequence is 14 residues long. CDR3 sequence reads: CASSLTFNNSPLHF. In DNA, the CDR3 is TGTGCCAGCAGCTTAACGTTCAATAATTCACCCCTCCACTTT.

CDR3 in amino acids: CASSSTVHYGYTF. Here the CDR3 DNA reads TGTGCCAGCAGCTCAACGGTCCACTATGGCTACACCTTC. V and J are TRBV7-9 and TRBJ1-2; D is ambiguous. Germline CDR1 is SEHNR and CDR2 is FQNEAQ (reference sequence). The CDR3 totals 13 residues. V lost 4 bases and J lost 3, with 9 bases in between.

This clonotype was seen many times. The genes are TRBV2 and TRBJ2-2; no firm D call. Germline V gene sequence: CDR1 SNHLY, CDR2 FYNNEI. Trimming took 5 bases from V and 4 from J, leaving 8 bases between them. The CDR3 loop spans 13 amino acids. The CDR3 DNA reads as TGTGCCAGCAGTCCCCTAGTCACCGGGGAGCTGTTTTTT. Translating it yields CASSPLVTGELFF.

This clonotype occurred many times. The DNA for the CDR3 is TGTGCCAGCAGCAAAGTGCGCGCCGGGACAGGGGTGGATGGAGACTCCTACAATGAGCAGTTCTTC. This encodes CASSKVRAGTGVDGDSYNEQFF. This chain connects TRBV21-1 to TRBJ2-1; the table's D call TRBD1 went unverified against the DNA. TRBV21-1 is a recognized pseudogene. The CDR3 loop spans 22 amino acids.

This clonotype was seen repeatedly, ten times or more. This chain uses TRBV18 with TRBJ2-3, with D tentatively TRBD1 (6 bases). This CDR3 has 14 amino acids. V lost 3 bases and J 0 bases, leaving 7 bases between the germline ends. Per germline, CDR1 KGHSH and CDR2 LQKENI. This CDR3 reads CASSPTGSTDTQYF. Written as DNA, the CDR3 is TGTGCCAGCTCACCCACAGGGAGCACAGATACGCAGTATTTT.

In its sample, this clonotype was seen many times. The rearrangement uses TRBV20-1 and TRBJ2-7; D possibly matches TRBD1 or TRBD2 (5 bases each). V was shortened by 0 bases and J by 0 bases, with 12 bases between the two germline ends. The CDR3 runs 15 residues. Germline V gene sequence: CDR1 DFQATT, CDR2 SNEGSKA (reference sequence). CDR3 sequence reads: CSARDGGVSSYEQYF. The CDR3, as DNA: TGCAGTGCTAGAGATGGGGGAGTGAGCTCCTACGAGCAGTACTTC.

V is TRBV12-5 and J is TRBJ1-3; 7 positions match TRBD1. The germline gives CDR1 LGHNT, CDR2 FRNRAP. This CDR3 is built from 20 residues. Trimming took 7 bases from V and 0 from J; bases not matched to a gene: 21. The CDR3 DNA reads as TGTGCTAGTGAACTCCCCGGGACAGCCAAAACCCAAACCTCTGGAAACACCATATATTTT. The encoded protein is CASELPGTAKTQTSGNTIYF.

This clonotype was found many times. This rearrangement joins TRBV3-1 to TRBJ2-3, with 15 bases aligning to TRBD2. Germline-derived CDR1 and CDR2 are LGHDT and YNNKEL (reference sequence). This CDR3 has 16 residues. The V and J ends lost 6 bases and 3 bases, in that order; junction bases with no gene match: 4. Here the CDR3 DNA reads TGTGCCAGCAGTCGGACTAGCGGGGGGGTAACAGATACGCAGTATTTT. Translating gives CASSRTSGGVTDTQYF.